Below, 9 T cell receptor beta chains from the same sample are listed, as sequenced in a study of spatial heterogeneity in lung cancer. Time point noted: blood at routine non-recurrence follow-up after resection. TCRdb reprocessed the 5' RACE reads with MiXCR, giving one entry per CDR3 protein. This sample yields roughly 16,000 distinct CDR3 sequences, of which just under 6.5% are seen a single time; 25% belongs to the top ten. Sequencing used PBMCs, obtained at follow-up. These receptors were collected from a male donor with early-stage non-small cell lung cancer.

In its sample, this clonotype was seen many times. This chain joins TRBV27 and TRBJ1-5; a possible D gene is TRBD1 (5 bases). The CDR3 covers 14 residues. CDR1 and CDR2 from the germline V gene are MNHEY and SMNVEV (reference sequence). Trimming stripped 5 bases from V and 5 bases from J, with 13 bases between. The CDR3 DNA reads as TGTGCCAGCAGTCCCGACAGACCATATCAGCCCCAGCATTTT. Its protein is CASSPDRPYQPQHF.

This clonotype came up many times. The chain is built from TRBV7-8 and TRBJ1-1; D gene ambiguous. Trimming took off 3 bases at V and 4 bases at J, with 9 bases between the two ends. CDR1 is SGHVS, CDR2 FQNEAQ, per germline. The CDR3 extends over 13 amino acids. The CDR3 DNA sequence: TGTGCCAGCAGCTTCTTAGGGTCCACTGAAGCTTTCTTT. This translates into CASSFLGSTEAFF. The full variable domain, completed using reference TRBV7-8 and TRBJ1-1, is GAGVSQSPRYKVAKRGQDVALRCDPISGHVSLFWYQQALGQGPEFLTYFQNEAQLDKSGLPSDRFFAERPEGSVSTLKIQRTQQEDSAVYLCASSFLGSTEAFFGQGTRLTVV.

There are many counts of this clonotype. The V call is TRBV5-1, the J call TRBJ2-3; 9 nucleotides match TRBD2. CDR3 size: 16 residues. Germline lookup yields CDR1 SGHRS and CDR2 YFSETQ. V trimming: 3 bases; J trimming: 2 bases; junction bases outside the gene matches: 7. Written as DNA, the CDR3 is TGCGCCAGCAGCTCCCTTAGCGGGAGTCTCACAGATACGCAGTATTTT. Translation gives CASSSLSGSLTDTQYF.

The chain recombines TRBV7-3 with TRBJ2-3, with a possible D match to TRBD2 (6 bases). The CDR3 length is 16 residues. Trimming cost V 4 bases and J 1 base, with 15 bases left between them. Germline V CDR1 and CDR2: SGHTA, FQGTGA. For the CDR3, the DNA is TGTGCCAGCAGCTCGACCCTCCGCGGGGGCACAGATACGCAGTATTTT. Amino acids: CASSSTLRGGTDTQYF. The full variable domain, with the rest looked up from reference TRBV7-3 and TRBJ2-3, is GAGVSQTPSNKVTEKGKYVELRCDPISGHTALYWYRQSLGQGPEFLIYFQGTGAADDSGLPNDRFFAVRPEGSVSTLKIQRTERGDSAVYLCASSSTLRGGTDTQYFGPGTRLTVL.

This clonotype is medium-sized by share. J is TRBJ2-7 and V is TRBV7-9; D remains ambiguous. Germline CDR1 reads SEHNR; CDR2 reads FQNEAQ (reference sequence). This CDR3 has 14 residues. Deletions cut 7 bases from V and 2 bases from J, with 15 bases between. CDR3 residues: CASIPPGSAYEQYF. CDR3 DNA sequence: TGTGCCAGCATCCCCCCCGGTTCGGCCTACGAGCAGTACTTC.

This clonotype was detected ten times or more. This sequence joins TRBV20-1 and TRBJ2-1; D uncertain. V dropped 4 bases and J dropped 6 bases, with 10 bases sitting between them. The CDR3 is 12 amino acids. CDR1 and CDR2 from the germline V gene are DFQATT and SNEGSKA (reference sequence). CDR3 bases: TGCAGTGCTACGGATACGAGCAATGAGCAGTTCTTC. Translation gives CSATDTSNEQFF.

This clonotype was observed at least ten times. The rearrangement links TRBV9 to TRBJ2-7; 7 bases are shared with TRBD1. V dropped 1 base and J dropped 0; count of bases not matched to a gene: 1. Germline CDR1 reads SGDLS; CDR2 reads YYNGEE. The CDR3 consists of 14 residues. CDR3 loop: CASSVSGGSYEQYF. The CDR3 DNA reads as TGTGCCAGCAGCGTATCAGGGGGCTCCTACGAGCAGTACTTC.

This clonotype has a count of ten or more. This chain uses TRBV27 with TRBJ2-7, with unresolved D. V gave up 2 bases and J gave up 2 bases, with 10 bases separating them. CDR1 and CDR2 from the germline V gene are MNHEY and SMNVEV (reference sequence). The CDR3 loop spans 14 amino acids. The CDR3 nucleotides read TGTGCCAGCAGTTTAGGTGGCAGCCCCTACGAGCAGTACTTC. The encoded protein is CASSLGGSPYEQYF.

This clonotype came up many times. The genes are TRBV27 and TRBJ1-1; tentatively, D is TRBD1 (5 bases). CDR3 length: 13 amino acids. V dropped 4 bases and J dropped 3 bases, with 9 bases sitting between them. In germline, CDR1 is MNHEY, CDR2 SMNVEV (reference sequence). The CDR3 sequence: CASSYMGDTEAFF. CDR3 nucleotides: TGTGCCAGCAGTTATATGGGGGACACTGAAGCTTTCTTT.